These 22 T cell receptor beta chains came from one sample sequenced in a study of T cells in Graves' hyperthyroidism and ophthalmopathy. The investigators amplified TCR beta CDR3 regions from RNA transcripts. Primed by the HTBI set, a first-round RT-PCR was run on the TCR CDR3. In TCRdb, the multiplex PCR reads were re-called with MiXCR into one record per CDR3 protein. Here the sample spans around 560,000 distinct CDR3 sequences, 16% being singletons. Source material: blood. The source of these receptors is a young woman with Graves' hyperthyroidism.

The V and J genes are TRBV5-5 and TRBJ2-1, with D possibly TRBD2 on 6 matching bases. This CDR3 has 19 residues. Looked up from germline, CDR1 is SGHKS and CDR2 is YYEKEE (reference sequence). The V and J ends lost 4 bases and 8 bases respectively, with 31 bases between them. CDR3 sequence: CASSGRGAGPSWVADEQFF. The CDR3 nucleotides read TGTGCCAGCAGCGGGCGAGGGGCAGGCCCGTCGTGGGTAGCGGATGAGCAGTTCTTC.

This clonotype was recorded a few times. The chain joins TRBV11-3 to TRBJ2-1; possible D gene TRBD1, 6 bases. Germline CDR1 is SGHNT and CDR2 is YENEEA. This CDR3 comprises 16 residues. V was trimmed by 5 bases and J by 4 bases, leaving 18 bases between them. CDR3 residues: CASSQDYRVGYNEQFF. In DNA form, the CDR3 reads TGTGCCAGCAGCCAAGATTACAGGGTGGGGTACAATGAGCAGTTCTTC.

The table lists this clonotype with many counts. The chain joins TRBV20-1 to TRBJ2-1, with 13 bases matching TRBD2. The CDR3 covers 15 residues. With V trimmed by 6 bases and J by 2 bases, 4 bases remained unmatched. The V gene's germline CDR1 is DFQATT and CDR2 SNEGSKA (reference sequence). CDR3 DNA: TGCAGTGCGGACGGACTAGCGGGAGCCTACAATGAGCAGTTCTTC. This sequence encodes CSADGLAGAYNEQFF.

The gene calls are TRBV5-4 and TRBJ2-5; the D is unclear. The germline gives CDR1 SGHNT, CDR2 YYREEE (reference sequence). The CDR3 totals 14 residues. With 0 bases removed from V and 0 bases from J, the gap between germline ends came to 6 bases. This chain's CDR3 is CASSLVTDQETQYF. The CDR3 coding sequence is TGTGCCAGCAGCTTGGTAACAGACCAAGAGACCCAGTACTTC.

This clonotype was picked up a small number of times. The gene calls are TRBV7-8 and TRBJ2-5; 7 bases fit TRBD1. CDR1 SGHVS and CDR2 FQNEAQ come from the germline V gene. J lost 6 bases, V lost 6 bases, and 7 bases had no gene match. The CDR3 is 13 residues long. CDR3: CASREGGMKTQYF. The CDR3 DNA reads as TGTGCCAGCAGAGAAGGGGGCATGAAGACCCAGTACTTC.

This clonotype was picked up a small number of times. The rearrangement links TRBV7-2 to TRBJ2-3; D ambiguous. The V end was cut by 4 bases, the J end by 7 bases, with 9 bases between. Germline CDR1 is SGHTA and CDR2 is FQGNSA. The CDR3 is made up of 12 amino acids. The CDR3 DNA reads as TGTGCCAGCAGCTCGGACGGCCATACGCAGTATTTT. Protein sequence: CASSSDGHTQYF.

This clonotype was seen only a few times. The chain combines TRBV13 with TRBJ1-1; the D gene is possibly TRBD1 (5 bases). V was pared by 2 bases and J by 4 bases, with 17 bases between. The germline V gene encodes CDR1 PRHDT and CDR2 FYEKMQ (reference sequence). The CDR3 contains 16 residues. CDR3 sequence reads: CASSLPHLWGSTEAFF. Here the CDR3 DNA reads TGTGCCAGCAGCTTACCCCACCTATGGGGGAGCACTGAAGCTTTCTTT.

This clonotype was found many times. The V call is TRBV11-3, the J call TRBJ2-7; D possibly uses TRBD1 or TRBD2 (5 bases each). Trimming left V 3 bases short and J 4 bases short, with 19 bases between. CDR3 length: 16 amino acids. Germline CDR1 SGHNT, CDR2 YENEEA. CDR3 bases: TGTGCCAGCAGCTTTTTCCATGCCGGGACGAGGTACGAGCAGTACTTC. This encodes CASSFFHAGTRYEQYF.

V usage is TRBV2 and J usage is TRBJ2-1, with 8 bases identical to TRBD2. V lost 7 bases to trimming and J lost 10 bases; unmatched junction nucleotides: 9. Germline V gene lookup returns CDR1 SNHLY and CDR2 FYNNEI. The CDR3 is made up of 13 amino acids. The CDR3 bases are TGTGCCAGCACCCCCGCGGGAGGTCGGGAGCAGTTCTTC. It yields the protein CASTPAGGREQFF.

The DNA of the CDR3 is TGTGCCAGCAGACAAACTAGATCTTCGACCGGGGAGCTGTTTTTT. Translated: CASRQTRSSTGELFF. This chain joins TRBV7-2 and TRBJ2-2; TRBD2 is a possible D gene (5 bases). Trimming removed 6 bases at V and 5 bases at J, with 16 bases between. CDR1 is SGHTA, CDR2 FQGNSA, per germline. This CDR3 spans 15 amino acids.

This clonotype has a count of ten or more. Here the CDR3 reads CSARDREGGGYTF. DNA for the CDR3: TGCAGTGCTAGAGATCGTGAGGGAGGTGGCTACACCTTC. This chain uses TRBV20-1 with TRBJ1-2; D is ambiguous. V was pared by 0 bases and J by 7 bases, with 12 bases between. Germline CDR1 DFQATT, CDR2 SNEGSKA (reference sequence). The CDR3 is 13 amino acids.

CDR3 sequence: CASTNHRQGPNEQYF. CDR3 nucleotides: TGTGCCAGCACTAACCATCGGCAGGGGCCCAACGAGCAGTACTTC. The chain uses TRBV6-2 or TRBV6-3 and TRBJ2-7; tentative D call: TRBD1 (6 bases). The CDR3 covers 15 residues. Germline V gene lookup returns CDR1 MNHEY and CDR2 SVGEGT. The V end was cut by 7 bases, the J end by 5 bases, with 21 bases between.

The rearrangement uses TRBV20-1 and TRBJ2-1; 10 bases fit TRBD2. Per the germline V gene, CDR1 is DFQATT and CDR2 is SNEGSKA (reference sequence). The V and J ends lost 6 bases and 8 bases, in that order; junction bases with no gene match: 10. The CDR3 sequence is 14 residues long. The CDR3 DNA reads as TGCAGTGCCACCAGCGGGGGGGCCGAGGATGAGCAGTTCTTC. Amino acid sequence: CSATSGGAEDEQFF.

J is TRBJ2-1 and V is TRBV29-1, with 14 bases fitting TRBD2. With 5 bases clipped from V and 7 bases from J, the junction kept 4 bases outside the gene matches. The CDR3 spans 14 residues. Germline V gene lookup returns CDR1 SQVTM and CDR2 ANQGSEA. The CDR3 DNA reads TGCAGCGTTTCCGGGACTAGCGGGAGTAATGAGCAGTTCTTC. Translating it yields CSVSGTSGSNEQFF.

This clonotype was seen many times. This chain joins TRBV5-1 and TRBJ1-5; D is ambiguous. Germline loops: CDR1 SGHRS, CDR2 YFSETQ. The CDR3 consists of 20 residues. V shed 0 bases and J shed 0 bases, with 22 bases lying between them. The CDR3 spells CASSLGRPDPINNSNQPQHF. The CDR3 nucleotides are TGCGCCAGCAGCTTGGGCAGGCCAGATCCTATTAACAATAGCAATCAGCCCCAGCATTTT.

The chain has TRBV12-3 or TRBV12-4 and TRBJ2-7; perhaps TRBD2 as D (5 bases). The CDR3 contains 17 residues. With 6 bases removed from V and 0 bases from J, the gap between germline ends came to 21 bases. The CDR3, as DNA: TGTGCCAGCAGCCGCGTCCCTGAGGGCGAGCTCTCCTACGAGCAGTACTTC. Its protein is CASSRVPEGELSYEQYF.

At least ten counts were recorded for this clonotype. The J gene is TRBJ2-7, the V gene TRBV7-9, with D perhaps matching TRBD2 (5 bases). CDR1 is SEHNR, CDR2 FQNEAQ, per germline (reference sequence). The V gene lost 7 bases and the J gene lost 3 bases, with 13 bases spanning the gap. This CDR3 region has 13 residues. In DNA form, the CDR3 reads TGTGCCAGCACCGAGGGCCGCGGCTACGAGCAGTACTTC. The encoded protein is CASTEGRGYEQYF.

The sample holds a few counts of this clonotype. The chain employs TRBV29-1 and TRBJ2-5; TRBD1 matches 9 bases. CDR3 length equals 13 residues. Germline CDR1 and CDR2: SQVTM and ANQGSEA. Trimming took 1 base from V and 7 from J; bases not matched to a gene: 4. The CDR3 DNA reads TGCAGCGTTGAAGTGACAGGGGGGGCGACCCAGTACTTC. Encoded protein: CSVEVTGGATQYF.

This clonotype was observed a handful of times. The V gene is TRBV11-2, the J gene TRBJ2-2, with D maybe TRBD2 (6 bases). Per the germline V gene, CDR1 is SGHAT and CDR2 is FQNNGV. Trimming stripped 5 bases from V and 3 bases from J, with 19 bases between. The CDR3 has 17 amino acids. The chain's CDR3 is CASSVEGGARYTGELFF. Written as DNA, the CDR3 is TGTGCCAGCAGCGTCGAAGGAGGGGCGCGTTACACCGGGGAGCTGTTTTTT.

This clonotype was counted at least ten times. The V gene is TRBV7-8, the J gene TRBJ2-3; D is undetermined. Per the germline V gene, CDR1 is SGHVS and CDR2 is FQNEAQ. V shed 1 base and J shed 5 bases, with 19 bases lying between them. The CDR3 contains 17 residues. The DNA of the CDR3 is TGTGCCAGCAGCTTAGTAGGTCAGACGTCGGGCAAAGATACGCAGTATTTT. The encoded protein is CASSLVGQTSGKDTQYF.

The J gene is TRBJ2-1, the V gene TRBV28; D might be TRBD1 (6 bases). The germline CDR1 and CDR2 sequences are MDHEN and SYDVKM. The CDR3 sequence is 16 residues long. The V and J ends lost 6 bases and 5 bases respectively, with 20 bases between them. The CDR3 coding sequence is TGTGCCAGCAGCCCAGGGGTGGGGGAGTTTCACAATGAGCAGTTCTTC. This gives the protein CASSPGVGEFHNEQFF.

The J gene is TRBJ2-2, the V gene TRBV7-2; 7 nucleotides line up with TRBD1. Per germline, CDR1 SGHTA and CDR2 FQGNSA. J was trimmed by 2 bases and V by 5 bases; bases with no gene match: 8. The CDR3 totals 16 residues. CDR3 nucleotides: TGTGCCAGCAGCATCCAGGGGGTCTTCAACACCGGGGAGCTGTTTTTT. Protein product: CASSIQGVFNTGELFF.